This note documents a single T cell receptor beta chain sequence. The sample is drawn from a study of blood T cell repertoires in COVID-19. The method was immunoSEQ multiplex PCR; TCRdb's version includes in-frame clones alone and lacks a portion of them. The repertoire includes under 25,000 clones, about nine tenths of them detected once, and approximately 23% sits in the top ten. Per germline, CDR1 SEHNR and CDR2 FQNEAQ (reference sequence). CDR3 length: 13 residues. Trimming cost V 5 bases and J 6 bases, with 11 bases left between them. Sequenced: peripheral blood. The receptor comes from a man between 65 and 85 years old in a cohort sampled during active COVID-19. V usage is TRBV7-9 and J usage is TRBJ1-5; D unclear. As DNA, the CDR3 is TGTGCCAGCAGCCTAGATGGCGGTCAGCCCCAGCATTTT. Residues: CASSLDGGQPQHF.